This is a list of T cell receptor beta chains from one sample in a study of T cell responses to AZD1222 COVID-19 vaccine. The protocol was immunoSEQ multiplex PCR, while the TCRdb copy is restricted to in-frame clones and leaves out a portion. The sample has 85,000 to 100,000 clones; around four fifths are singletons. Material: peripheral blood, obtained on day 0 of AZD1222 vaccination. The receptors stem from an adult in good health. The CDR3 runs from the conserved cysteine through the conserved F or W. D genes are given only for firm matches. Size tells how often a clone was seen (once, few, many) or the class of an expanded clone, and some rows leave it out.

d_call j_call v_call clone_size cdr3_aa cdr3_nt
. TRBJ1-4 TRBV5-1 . CASKDFDGEKLFF TGCGCCAGCAAGGACTTCGATGGTGAAAAACTGTTTTTT
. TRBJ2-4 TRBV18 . CASSPPRGTKNIQYF TGTGCCAGCTCACCCCCCAGGGGTACCAAAAACATTCAGTACTTC
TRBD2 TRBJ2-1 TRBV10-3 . CAIRLAGDYNEQFF TGTGCCATCCGGCTAGCGGGGGACTACAATGAGCAGTTCTTC
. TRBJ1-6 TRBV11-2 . CASSLSGNYNSPLHF TGTGCCAGCAGCTTATCTGGGAACTATAATTCACCCCTCCACTTT
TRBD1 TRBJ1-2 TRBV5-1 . CASSDPGQGGYGYTF TGCGCCAGCAGCGACCCGGGACAGGGTGGCTATGGCTACACCTTC
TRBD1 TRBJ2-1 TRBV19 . CASSEGQGRQFF TGTGCCAGTAGTGAGGGACAGGGGCGGCAGTTCTTC
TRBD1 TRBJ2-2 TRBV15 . CATSRGTGGTGELFF TGTGCCACCAGCAGGGGGACAGGGGGCACCGGGGAGCTGTTTTTT
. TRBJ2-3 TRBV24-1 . CATSDPAGTDTQYF TGTGCCACCAGTGACCCAGCGGGCACAGATACGCAGTATTTT
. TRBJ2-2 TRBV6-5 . CASSYSLDYPTGELFF TGTGCCAGCAGTTACTCATTAGACTACCCAACCGGGGAGCTGTTTTTT
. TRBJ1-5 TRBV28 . CASSFFPAGRQPQHF TGTGCCAGCAGTTTCTTCCCCGCCGGGAGACAGCCCCAGCATTTT
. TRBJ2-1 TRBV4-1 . CAPGADEQFF TGCGCCCCCGGGGCCGATGAGCAGTTCTTC
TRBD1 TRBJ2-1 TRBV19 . CASSRRRTGYIYNEQFF TGTGCCAGTAGTAGGCGGAGGACAGGGTACATCTACAATGAGCAGTTCTTC
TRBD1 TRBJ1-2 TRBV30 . CASGTGDNYGYTF TGTGCCTCCGGGACAGGAGATAACTATGGCTACACCTTC
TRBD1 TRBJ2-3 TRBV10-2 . CASRPGQGPTDTQYF TGCGCCAGCAGACCCGGACAGGGACCCACAGATACGCAGTATTTT
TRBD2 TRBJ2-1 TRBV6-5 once CASRSGGAYNEQFF TGTGCCAGCAGATCCGGGGGGGCCTACAATGAGCAGTTCTTC
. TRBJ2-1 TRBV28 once CASSPRAGNSYNEQFF TGTGCCAGCAGCCCCAGGGCTGGGAACTCCTACAATGAGCAGTTCTTC
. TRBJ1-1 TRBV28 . CASRVAGTAYTEAFF TGTGCCAGCAGGGTGGCAGGGACGGCGTACACTGAAGCTTTCTTT
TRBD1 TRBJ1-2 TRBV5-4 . CASSLGTGRGYTF TGTGCCAGCAGCTTGGGGACAGGGAGAGGCTACACCTTC
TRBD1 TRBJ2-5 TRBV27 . CASSRWTGAQETQYF TGTGCCAGCAGTCGGTGGACAGGGGCTCAAGAGACCCAGTACTTC
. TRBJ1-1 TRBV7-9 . CASSLGGALTEAFF TGTGCCAGCAGCCTTGGGGGGGCGCTCACTGAAGCTTTCTTT
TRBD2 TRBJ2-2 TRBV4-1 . CASSQAGLAGETGELFF TGCGCCAGCAGCCAAGCGGGACTAGCGGGAGAGACCGGGGAGCTGTTTTTT
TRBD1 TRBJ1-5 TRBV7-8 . CASRMTGLGNQPQHF TGTGCCAGCAGGATGACAGGGCTGGGCAATCAGCCCCAGCATTTT
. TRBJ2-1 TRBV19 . CASSIWSEQFF TGTGCCAGTAGTATTTGGTCCGAGCAGTTCTTC
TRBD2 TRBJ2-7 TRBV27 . CASSLLVLAGGPSYEQYF TGTGCCAGCAGTTTATTGGTACTAGCGGGAGGCCCCTCCTACGAGCAGTACTTC
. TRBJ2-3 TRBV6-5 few CASSYKRAGTDTQYF TGTGCCAGCAGTTACAAGCGGGCGGGGACAGATACGCAGTATTTT
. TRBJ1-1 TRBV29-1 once CSVDPQENTEAFF TGCAGCGTTGACCCGCAGGAGAACACTGAAGCTTTCTTT
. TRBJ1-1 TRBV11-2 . CASSLGRVNTEAFF TGTGCCAGCAGCTTAGGTCGAGTGAACACTGAAGCTTTCTTT
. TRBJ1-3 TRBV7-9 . CASSSIQGSGNTIYF TGTGCCAGCAGCTCGATACAGGGATCTGGAAACACCATATATTTT
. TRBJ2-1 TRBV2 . CASTTLTRANEQFF TGTGCCAGCACCACGTTGACTAGGGCTAATGAGCAGTTCTTC
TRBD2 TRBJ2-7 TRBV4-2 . CASSQGLASYEQYF TGTGCCAGCAGCCAAGGACTAGCCTCCTACGAGCAGTACTTC
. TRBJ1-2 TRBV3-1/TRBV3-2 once CASSGRDYGYTF TGTGCCAGCAGCGGACGGGACTATGGCTACACCTTC
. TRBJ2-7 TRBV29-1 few CSVVGLSGQQTYEQYF TGCAGCGTTGTGGGACTTTCGGGACAACAAACCTACGAGCAGTACTTC
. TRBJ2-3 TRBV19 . CASSMADDTDTQYF TGTGCCAGTAGTATGGCGGACGACACAGATACGCAGTATTTT
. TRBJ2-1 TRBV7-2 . CASSLIWRGNEQFF TGTGCCAGCAGCTTAATCTGGAGGGGTAATGAGCAGTTCTTC
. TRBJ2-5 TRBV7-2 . CASSLEAQETQHF TGTGCCAGCAGCCTCGAGGCCCAAGAGACCCAGCACTTC
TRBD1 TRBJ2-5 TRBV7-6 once CASSARWGTAQETQYF TGTGCCAGCAGCGCCAGGTGGGGGACAGCACAAGAGACCCAGTACTTC